This TCR beta chain came from a study of blood T cell repertoires in COVID-19 (dated by TCRdb to about 2020). Turning to the overall study: Samples from collaborators originated in the United States, Italy and Spain and spanned both the acute and convalescent phases of COVID-19. Where available, HLA class I and class II types were taken from metadata supplied by the sample provider and were not determined by assay-based typing. Nearly every sample came with metadata listing a de-identified subject ID, COVID-19 status, age in years and sex. Samples came from the ongoing ImmuneRACE study (first 160 participants) plus 1,254 subjects from 6 global collaborators. The prospective study material was composed of cDNA or gDNA derived from T cells, B-cell-depleted T cells, or PBMCs. The repertoires were made available in a free public database intended to serve as a resource for research on the immune response to SARS-CoV-2. Deeply sampled blood TCRbeta repertoires from subjects exposed to, actively infected with, or recovered from COVID-19 were included in the dataset. General study outcomes and caveats: Clinical and demographic metadata were provided uncurated, with the amount varying by source and participant.

The immunoSEQ Assay, a bias-controlled multiplex PCR, was used to amplify TCRbeta CDR3 regions from genomic DNA. As for the authors' bioinformatics: Within the assay, amplification of reference gene primers was used to estimate how many nucleated cells each sample contained. Sequence reads were collapsed and filtered to measure the absolute abundance of every unique TCRbeta CDR3 rearrangement. Productive Simpson clonality was computed per sample as the square root of Simpson's diversity index over productive rearrangements. The table comes from immuneACCESS by way of TCRdb, which keeps in-frame sequences with V and J called. Part of the clones is missing from these tables; in studies checked, under half for an unresolved V gene and the rest for unknown reasons. V, J and clone size derive from that table, while D and trimming were established from the DNA sequence. Here the sample has a few hundred thousand clones; more than 75% occur a single time. Over 9% of the sample goes to the ten largest clones.

Trimming at the junction amounts to 6 bases on V and 1 base on J, and the germline ends lie 3 bases apart. The germline V gene supplies CDR1 MGHDK and CDR2 SYGVNS. The cysteine opens and the phenylalanine closes a CDR3 of 11 amino acids. Only the CDR3 portion is preserved as DNA: 33 bases, with reading frame beginning at the first base. As concerns this clone: There is no known antigen for this receptor. One base away there is no much larger clone; base qualities are not given.

The collaborating institutions used their own protocols to collect whole blood in K2EDTA tubes. For TCRbeta analysis, collaborators shipped samples in one of three forms: frozen whole blood, isolated PBMCs, or DNA extracted from either of those sample types. Input material: peripheral blood. Recombination connected TRBV25-1 to TRBJ1-2, with no D gene named confidently. The sequence came from a man older than 75 with acute or convalescent COVID-19. The DNA sequence is given as TGTGCCAGCAGCCTTAACTATGGCTACACCTTC. The resulting protein is CASSLNYGYTF.